This TCR beta chain was documented in a study of blood T cell repertoires in COVID-19. J was trimmed by 1 base and V by 1 base; bases with no gene match: 20. The CDR3 is made up of 22 amino acids. In germline, CDR1 is MNHEY, CDR2 SMNVEV (reference sequence). Original analysis: How many nucleated cells were present was estimated from reference gene primer amplification. Clones were read by immunoSEQ multiplex PCR, and TCRdb kept only the in-frame ones, dropping some. V and J calls and clone size are copied from that table; D and trimming were computed from the DNA. Of 200,000 to 300,000 clones listed, over 80% are singletons.

The V gene is TRBV27, the J gene TRBJ1-5, with 9 bases lining up with TRBD1. What was sequenced was peripheral blood. The origin of this receptor is a woman aged 40 to 50 who had recovered from COVID-19. The CDR3 region has the DNA TGTGCCAGCAGTTTATTATACCCCCCCCGGGACAGGGCGATTTCAAGCAATCAGCCCCAGCATTTT. Translated, it gives CASSLLYPPRDRAISSNQPQHF.